The 16 T cell receptor beta chains listed next were all sequenced from one sample in a study of Ad26.COV2.S vaccination and SARS-CoV-2 variants. The assay was immunoSEQ multiplex PCR, and TCRdb's table has in-frame clones only and misses some. The sample contains approximately 400,000 clones, about four fifths of which appear only once. Treatment reported: some 20 received Ad26.COV2.S at low or high dose, single or two shots; several received placebo; per-sample allocation not given. It was on day 63 after the first vaccine or placebo injection that samples were taken. The sample here was peripheral blood, taken in a trial of Ad26.COV2.S vaccine versus placebo. These receptors all come from a person between 18 and 60 years old who received the Ad26.COV2.S COVID-19 vaccine or a placebo.

This clone has only a few counts. The V call is TRBV4-1, the J call TRBJ1-5; D is perhaps TRBD1 (5 bases). The CDR3 has 13 residues. V gave up 0 bases and J gave up 10 bases, with 10 bases separating them. The germline V gene encodes CDR1 MGHRA and CDR2 YSYEKL. The CDR3 region is CASSQEGVRPQHF. Written as DNA, the CDR3 is TGCGCCAGCAGCCAAGAGGGGGTACGACCCCAGCATTTT.

V gene TRBV18 combines with J gene TRBJ1-5; the D gene is possibly TRBD1 (6 bases). The CDR3 is 15 residues long. Germline V gene data show CDR1 as KGHSH and CDR2 as LQKENI. With 3 bases removed from V and 5 bases from J, the gap between germline ends came to 14 bases. CDR3 in DNA: TGTGCCAGCTCACCTTCGACAGGCGGGGATCAGCCCCAGCATTTT. It codes for CASSPSTGGDQPQHF.

The V gene is TRBV5-6, the J gene TRBJ2-5; D call uncertain. CDR3 length: 14 residues. Germline CDR1 is SGHDT and CDR2 is YYEEEE. With 0 bases removed from V and 1 base from J, the gap between germline ends came to 7 bases. The CDR3 protein is CASSLGRFQETQYF. CDR3 in DNA: TGTGCCAGCAGCTTGGGGCGGTTCCAAGAGACCCAGTACTTC.

The chain carries TRBV3-1 (or the pseudogene TRBV3-2) and TRBJ2-3, with D unresolved. V lost 0 bases, J lost 7 bases, and 11 bases lay in between. Per germline, CDR1 LGHDT and CDR2 YNNKEL (reference sequence). This CDR3 has 14 amino acids. CDR3 residues: CASSQDPRWNTQYF. In DNA, the CDR3 is TGTGCCAGCAGCCAAGACCCTAGATGGAATACGCAGTATTTT.

The V call is TRBV6-5, the J call TRBJ1-2; D possibly corresponds to TRBD1 (6 bases). V lost 3 bases and J lost 3, with 11 bases in between. This CDR3 spans 14 amino acids. Germline lookup yields CDR1 MNHEY and CDR2 SVGAGI. The CDR3 region has the DNA TGTGCCAGCAGTTATCGACAGGAAGACTATGGCTACACCTTC. This sequence encodes CASSYRQEDYGYTF.

The CDR3 loop is CASSEGGLGETQYF. CDR3 in DNA: TGTGCCAGCAGTGAAGGGGGCTTGGGAGAGACCCAGTACTTC. The chain uses TRBV27 and TRBJ2-5; TRBD1 agrees at 7 bases. The length of the CDR3 is 14 residues. V gave up 5 bases and J gave up 4 bases; unmatched junction bases: 7. Germline V gives CDR1 MNHEY, CDR2 SMNVEV (reference sequence).

This chain connects TRBV19 to TRBJ1-2; 12 nucleotides align to TRBD1. Germline V gene data show CDR1 as LNHDA and CDR2 as SQIVND (reference sequence). V dropped 5 bases and J dropped 4; count of bases not matched to a gene: 5. The CDR3 runs to 15 residues. CDR3: CASSYPGQGAYGYTF. CDR3 coding DNA: TGTGCCAGTAGTTACCCGGGACAGGGGGCCTATGGCTACACCTTC.

V is TRBV9 and J is TRBJ1-4; D might be TRBD1 (5 bases). The germline CDR1 and CDR2 sequences are SGDLS and YYNGEE. The CDR3 is 15 residues long. Trimming took 3 bases from V and 7 from J, leaving 16 bases between them. CDR3 amino acids: CASSAGGGYSEKLFF. The CDR3, as DNA: TGTGCCAGCAGCGCCGGGGGAGGATATTCTGAAAAACTGTTTTTT.

Concerning this clone itself: The germline gene is not matched at one end of the junction; a read error may be the cause. The chain employs TRBV7-2 and TRBJ2-3; 8 bases align to TRBD2. This CDR3 is 13 amino acids long. Germline V lookup: CDR1 SGHTA, CDR2 FQGNSA. The CDR3 protein is CASSLARGGLRRF. The DNA for the CDR3 is TGTGCCAGCAGCTTAGCCCGGGGGGGACTACGTCGTTTT.

With regard to this clone: At one end, the junction sequence differs from germline, possibly due to a read error. The CDR3 DNA is TGTGCCAGCAGCTCAGGTGGATACACCATATATTTT. It codes for CASSSGGYTIYF. The chain joins TRBV7-9 to TRBJ1-3; no clear D gene. The CDR3 has 12 residues. The germline gives CDR1 SEHNR, CDR2 FQNEAQ (reference sequence).

The chain recombines TRBV19 with TRBJ1-1; 9 nucleotides match TRBD1. After removal of 6 bases from V and 1 base from J, the junction contained 3 bases not matched to a gene. Per the germline V gene, CDR1 is LNHDA and CDR2 is SQIVND (reference sequence). The CDR3 runs to 14 residues. The CDR3 DNA sequence: TGTGCCAGTAGCCCACAGGGGGCGAACACTGAAGCTTTCTTT. Translated: CASSPQGANTEAFF.

This chain links TRBV11-2 with TRBJ2-7; 8 nucleotides match TRBD2. This CDR3 contains 13 residues. Trimming at V came to 5 bases and at J to 7 bases, leaving 7 bases not matched to a gene. Germline assignment: CDR1 SGHAT and CDR2 FQNNGV. The CDR3 region has the DNA TGTGCCAGCAGCCCGGGGGGGCCTGGAGAGCAGTACTTC. Translation gives CASSPGGPGEQYF.

The V and J genes are TRBV5-4 and TRBJ1-1, with D perhaps TRBD1 (5 bases). Trimming took off 0 bases at V and 1 base at J, with 7 bases between the two ends. Germline-derived CDR1 and CDR2 are SGHNT and YYREEE (reference sequence). The CDR3 is 14 amino acids. CDR3 loop: CASSLDQGNTEAFF. In DNA form, the CDR3 reads TGTGCCAGCAGCTTGGATCAGGGGAACACTGAAGCTTTCTTT.

The rearrangement links TRBV27 to TRBJ2-3, with TRBD2 as a possible D gene (6 bases). Looked up from germline, CDR1 is MNHEY and CDR2 is SMNVEV (reference sequence). The V end was cut by 8 bases, the J end by 0 bases, with 15 bases between. The CDR3 is 15 amino acids. CDR3 sequence reads: CASVLTSPSTDTQYF. The CDR3 DNA follows: TGTGCCAGCGTACTGACTAGTCCCAGCACAGATACGCAGTATTTT.

The genes are TRBV25-1 and TRBJ1-4; 9 bases line up with TRBD1. The germline V gene has CDR1 MGHDK and CDR2 SYGVNS. This CDR3 is 18 amino acids long. Losses at the gene ends were 4 bases for V and 3 bases for J; bases not matched to a gene: 12. CDR3 loop: CASSVPRGQGFSNEKLFF. The CDR3, as DNA: TGTGCCAGCAGTGTTCCGAGGGGACAGGGATTTTCTAATGAAAAACTGTTTTTT. The entire variable domain, with the rest obtained from reference TRBV25-1 and TRBJ1-4, is as follows: EADIYQTPRYLVIGTGKKITLECSQTMGHDKMYWYQQDPGMELHLIHYSYGVNSTEKGDLSSESTVSRIRTEHFPLTLESARPSHTSQYLCASSVPRGQGFSNEKLFFGSGTQLSVL.

This chain links TRBV21-1 with TRBJ2-5; the table's D gene call, TRBD2, was not cross checked with the DNA. TRBV21-1 is shown as a pseudogene. This CDR3 is 14 amino acids long. The CDR3 bases are TGTGCCAGCACCGAGCGGAAAACCCAAGAGACCCAGTACTTC. This gives the protein CASTERKTQETQYF.